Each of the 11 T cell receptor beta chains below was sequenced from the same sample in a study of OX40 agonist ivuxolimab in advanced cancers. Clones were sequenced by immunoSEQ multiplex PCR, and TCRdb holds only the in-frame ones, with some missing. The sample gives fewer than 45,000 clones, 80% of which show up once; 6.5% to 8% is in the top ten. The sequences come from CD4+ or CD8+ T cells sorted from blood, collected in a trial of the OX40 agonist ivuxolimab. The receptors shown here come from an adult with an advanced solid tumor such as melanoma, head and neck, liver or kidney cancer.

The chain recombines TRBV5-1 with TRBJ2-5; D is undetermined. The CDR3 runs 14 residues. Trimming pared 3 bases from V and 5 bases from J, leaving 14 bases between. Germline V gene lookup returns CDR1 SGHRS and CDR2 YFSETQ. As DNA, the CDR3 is TGCGCCAGCAGCTCAGACGTCACGTCGGAGACCCAGTACTTC. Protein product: CASSSDVTSETQYF.

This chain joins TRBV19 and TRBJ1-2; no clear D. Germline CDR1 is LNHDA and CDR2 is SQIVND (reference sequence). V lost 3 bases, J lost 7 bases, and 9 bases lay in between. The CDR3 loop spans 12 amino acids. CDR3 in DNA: TGTGCCAGTAGTATTGTTGGGTTTGGCTACACCTTC. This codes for CASSIVGFGYTF.

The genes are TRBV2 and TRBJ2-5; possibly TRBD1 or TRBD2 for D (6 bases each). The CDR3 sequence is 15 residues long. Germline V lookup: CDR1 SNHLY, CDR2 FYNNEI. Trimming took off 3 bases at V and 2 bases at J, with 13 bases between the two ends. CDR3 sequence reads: CASSDRGPKQETQYF. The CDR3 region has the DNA TGTGCCAGCAGTGATCGGGGGCCCAAACAAGAGACCCAGTACTTC.

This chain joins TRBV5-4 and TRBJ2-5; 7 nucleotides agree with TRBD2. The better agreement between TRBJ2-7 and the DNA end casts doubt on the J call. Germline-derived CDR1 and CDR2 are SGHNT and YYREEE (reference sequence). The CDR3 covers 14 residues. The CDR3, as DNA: TGTGCCAGCAGCTCCCCAGCGGGAACCTACGAGCAGTACTTC. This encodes CASSSPAGTYEQYF.

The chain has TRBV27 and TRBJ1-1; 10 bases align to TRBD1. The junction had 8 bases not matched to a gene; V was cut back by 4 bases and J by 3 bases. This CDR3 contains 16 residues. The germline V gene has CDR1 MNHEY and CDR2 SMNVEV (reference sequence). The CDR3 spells CASSSESGTGDTEAFF. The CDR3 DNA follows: TGTGCCAGCAGTTCAGAGTCCGGGACAGGGGACACTGAAGCTTTCTTT.

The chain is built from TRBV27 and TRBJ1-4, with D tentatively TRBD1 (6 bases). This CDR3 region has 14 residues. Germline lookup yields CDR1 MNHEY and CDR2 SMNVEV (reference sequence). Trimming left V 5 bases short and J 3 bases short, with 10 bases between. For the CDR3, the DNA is TGTGCCAGCAGTAGGGGGGACGCTAATGAAAAACTGTTTTTT. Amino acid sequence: CASSRGDANEKLFF.

The CDR3 loop is CASGGEGGYTEAFF. The CDR3 DNA sequence: TGTGCCAGTGGGGGTGAAGGGGGCTACACTGAAGCTTTCTTT. This chain connects TRBV19 to TRBJ1-1, with 7 bases aligning to TRBD1. The CDR3 runs 14 residues. In germline, CDR1 is LNHDA, CDR2 SQIVND (reference sequence). Trimming cost V 8 bases and J 3 bases; bases outside gene matches: 9.

As DNA, the CDR3 is TGCAGCGTTGAGGGACAGGGTGGAGATACGCAGTATTTT. Amino acid sequence: CSVEGQGGDTQYF. This chain links TRBV29-1 with TRBJ2-3; 9 nucleotides line up with TRBD1. CDR1 is SQVTM and CDR2 is ANQGSEA in the germline V gene. The CDR3 is 13 residues long. The trim removed 3 bases at V and 5 bases at J, leaving 3 bases unmatched.

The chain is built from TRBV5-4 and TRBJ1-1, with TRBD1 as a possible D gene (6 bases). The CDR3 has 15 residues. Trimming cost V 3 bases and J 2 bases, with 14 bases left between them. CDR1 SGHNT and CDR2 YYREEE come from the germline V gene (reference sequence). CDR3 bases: TGTGCCAGCAGCTCGCCGCTACAGGGAAACACTGAAGCTTTCTTT. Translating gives CASSSPLQGNTEAFF.

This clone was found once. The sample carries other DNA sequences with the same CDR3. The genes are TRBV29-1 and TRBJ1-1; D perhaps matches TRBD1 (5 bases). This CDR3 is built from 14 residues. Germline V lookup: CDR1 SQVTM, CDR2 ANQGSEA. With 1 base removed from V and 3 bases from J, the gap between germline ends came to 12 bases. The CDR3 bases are TGCAGCGTTGAAGGTGGGGGAGCGTACACTGAAGCTTTCTTT. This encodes CSVEGGGAYTEAFF.

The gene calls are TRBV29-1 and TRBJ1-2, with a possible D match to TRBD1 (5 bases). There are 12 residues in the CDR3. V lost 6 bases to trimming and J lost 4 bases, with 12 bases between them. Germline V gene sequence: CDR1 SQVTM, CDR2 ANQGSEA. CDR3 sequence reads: CSVQVLSYGYTF. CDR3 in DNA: TGCAGCGTACAGGTTTTATCCTATGGCTACACCTTC. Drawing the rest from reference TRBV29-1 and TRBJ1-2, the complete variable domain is SAVISQKPSRDICQRGTSLTIQCQVDSQVTMMFWYRQQPGQSLTLIATANQGSEATYESGFVIDKFPISRPNLTFSTLTVSNMSPEDSSIYLCSVQVLSYGYTFGSGTRLTVV.